This TCR beta chain was captured by sequencing in a study of CD8 T cells in ankylosing spondylitis. Broader study findings: One TCR beta motif, made up of eight highly homologous variants, appeared characteristic of ankylosing spondylitis blood.

Quantitative 5'-RACE with molecular barcodes was used to make the TCR beta libraries. TCRdb processed the 5' RACE reads anew with MiXCR; each CDR3 protein has one entry. The data contain 240,000 or so distinct CDR3 sequences, roughly 8.6% of them singletons. The CDR3 runs to 13 residues. The V end lost 7 bases, the J end lost 5 bases, and 17 bases lay between the germline ends. The germline gives CDR1 GTSNPN, CDR2 SVGIG (reference sequence). This clonotype was counted at least ten times. Its specificity is not known. The chain has TRBV30 and TRBJ1-1; the D gene is possibly TRBD1 (6 bases). Sequencing was performed on blood, either unsorted or a sorted T cell fraction (not recorded which). This clonotype originated in a male donor with ankylosing spondylitis or in good health (not recorded which). CDR3 DNA: TGTGCCTCCAAGGGGGGGCGGAGAACTGAAGCTTTCTTT. This translates into CASKGGRRTEAFF.